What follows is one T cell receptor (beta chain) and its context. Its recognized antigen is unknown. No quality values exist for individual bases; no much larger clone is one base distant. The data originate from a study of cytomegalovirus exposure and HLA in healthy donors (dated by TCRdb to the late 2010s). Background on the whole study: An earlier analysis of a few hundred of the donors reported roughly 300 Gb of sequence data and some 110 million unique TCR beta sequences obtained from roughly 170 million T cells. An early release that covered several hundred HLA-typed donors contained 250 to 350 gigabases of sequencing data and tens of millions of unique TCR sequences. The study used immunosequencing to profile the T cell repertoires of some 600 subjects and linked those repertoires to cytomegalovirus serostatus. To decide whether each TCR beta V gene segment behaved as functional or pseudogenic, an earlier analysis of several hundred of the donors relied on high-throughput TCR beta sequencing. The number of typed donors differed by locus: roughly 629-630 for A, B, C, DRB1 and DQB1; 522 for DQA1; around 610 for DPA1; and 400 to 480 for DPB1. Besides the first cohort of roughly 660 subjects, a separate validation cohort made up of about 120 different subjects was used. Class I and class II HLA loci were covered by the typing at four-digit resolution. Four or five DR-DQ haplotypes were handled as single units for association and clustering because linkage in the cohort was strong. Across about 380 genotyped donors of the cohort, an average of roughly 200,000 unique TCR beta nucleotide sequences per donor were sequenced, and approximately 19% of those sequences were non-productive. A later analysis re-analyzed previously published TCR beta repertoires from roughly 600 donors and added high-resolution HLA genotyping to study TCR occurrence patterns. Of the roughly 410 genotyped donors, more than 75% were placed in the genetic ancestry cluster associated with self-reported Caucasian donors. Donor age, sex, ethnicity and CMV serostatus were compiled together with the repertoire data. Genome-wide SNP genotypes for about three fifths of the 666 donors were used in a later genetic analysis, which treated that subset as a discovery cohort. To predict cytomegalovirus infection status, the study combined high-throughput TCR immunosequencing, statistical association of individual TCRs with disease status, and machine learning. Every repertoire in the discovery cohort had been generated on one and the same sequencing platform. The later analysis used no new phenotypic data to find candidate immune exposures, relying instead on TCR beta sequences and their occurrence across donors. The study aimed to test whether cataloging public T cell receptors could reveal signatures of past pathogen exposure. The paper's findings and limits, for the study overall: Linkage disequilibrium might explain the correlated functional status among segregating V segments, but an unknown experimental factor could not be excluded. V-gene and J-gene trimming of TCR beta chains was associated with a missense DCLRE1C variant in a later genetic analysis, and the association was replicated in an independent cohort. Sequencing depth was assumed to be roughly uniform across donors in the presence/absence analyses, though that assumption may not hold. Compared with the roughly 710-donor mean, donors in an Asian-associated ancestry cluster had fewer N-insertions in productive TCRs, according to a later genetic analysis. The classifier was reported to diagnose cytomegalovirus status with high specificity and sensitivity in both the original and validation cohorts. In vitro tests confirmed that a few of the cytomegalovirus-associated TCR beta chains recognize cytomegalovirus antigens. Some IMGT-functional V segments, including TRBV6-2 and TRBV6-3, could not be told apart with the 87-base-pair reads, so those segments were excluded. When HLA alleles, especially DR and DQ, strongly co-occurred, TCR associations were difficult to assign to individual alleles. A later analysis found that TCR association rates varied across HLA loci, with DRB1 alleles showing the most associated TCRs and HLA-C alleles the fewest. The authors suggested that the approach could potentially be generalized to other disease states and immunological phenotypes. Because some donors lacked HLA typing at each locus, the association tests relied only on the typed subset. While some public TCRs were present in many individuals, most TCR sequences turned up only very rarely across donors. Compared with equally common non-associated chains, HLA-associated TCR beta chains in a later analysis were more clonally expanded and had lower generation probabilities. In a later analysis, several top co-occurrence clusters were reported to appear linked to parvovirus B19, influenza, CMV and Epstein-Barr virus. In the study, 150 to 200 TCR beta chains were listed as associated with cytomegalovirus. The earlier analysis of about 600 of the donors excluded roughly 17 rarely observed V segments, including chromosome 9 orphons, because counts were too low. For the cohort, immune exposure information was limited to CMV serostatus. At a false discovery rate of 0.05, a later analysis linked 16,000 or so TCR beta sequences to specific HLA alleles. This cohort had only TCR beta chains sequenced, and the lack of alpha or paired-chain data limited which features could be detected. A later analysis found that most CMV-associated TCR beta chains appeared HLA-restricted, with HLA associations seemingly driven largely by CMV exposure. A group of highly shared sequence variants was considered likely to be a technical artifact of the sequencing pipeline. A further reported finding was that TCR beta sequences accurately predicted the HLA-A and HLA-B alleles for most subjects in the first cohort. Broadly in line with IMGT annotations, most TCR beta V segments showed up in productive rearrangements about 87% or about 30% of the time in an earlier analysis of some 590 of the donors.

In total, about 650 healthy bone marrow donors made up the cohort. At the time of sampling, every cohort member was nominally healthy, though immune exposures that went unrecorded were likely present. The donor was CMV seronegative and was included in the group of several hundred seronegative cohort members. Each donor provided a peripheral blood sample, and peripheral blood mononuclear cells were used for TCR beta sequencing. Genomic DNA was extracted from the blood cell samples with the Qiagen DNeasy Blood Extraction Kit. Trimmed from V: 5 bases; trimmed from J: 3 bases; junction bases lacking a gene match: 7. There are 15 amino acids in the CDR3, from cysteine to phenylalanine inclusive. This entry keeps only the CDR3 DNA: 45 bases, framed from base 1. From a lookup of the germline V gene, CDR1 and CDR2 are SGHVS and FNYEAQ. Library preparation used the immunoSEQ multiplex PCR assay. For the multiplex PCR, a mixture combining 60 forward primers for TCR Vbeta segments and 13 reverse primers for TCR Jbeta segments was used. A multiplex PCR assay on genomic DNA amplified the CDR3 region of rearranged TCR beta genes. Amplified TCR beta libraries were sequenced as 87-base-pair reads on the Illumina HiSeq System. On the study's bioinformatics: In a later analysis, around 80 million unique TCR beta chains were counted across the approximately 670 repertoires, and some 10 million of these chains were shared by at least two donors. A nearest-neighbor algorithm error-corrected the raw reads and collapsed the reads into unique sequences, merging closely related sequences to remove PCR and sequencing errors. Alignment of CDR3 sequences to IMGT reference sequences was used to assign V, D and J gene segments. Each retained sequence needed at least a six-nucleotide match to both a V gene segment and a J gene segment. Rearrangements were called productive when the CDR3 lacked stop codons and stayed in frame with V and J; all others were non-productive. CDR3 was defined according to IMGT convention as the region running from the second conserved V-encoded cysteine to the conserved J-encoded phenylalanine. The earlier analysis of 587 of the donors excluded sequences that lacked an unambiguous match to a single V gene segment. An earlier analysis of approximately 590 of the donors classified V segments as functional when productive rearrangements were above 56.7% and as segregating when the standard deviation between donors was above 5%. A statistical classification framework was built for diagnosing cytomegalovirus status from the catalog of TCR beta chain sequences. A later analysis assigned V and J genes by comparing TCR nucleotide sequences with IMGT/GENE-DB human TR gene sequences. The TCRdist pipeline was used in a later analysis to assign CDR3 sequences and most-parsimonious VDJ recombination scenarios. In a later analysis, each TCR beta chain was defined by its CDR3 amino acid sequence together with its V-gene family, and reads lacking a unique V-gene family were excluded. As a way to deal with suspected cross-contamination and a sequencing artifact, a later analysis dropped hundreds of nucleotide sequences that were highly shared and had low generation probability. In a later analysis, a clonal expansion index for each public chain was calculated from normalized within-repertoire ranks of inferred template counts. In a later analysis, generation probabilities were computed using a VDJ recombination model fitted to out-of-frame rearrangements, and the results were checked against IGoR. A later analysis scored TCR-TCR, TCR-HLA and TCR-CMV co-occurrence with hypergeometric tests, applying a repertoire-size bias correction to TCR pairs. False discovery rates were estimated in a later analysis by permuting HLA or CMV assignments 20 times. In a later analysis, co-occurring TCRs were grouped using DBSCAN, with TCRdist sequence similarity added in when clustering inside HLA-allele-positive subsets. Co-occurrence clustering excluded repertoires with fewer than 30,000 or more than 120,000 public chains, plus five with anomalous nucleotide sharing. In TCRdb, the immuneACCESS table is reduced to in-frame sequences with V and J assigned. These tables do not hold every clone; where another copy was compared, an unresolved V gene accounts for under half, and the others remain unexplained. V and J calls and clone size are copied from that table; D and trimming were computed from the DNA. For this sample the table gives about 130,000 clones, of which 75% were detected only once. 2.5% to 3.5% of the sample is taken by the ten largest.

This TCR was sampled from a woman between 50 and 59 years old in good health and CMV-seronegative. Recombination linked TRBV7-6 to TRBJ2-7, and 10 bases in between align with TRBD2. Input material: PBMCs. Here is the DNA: TGTGCCAGCAGCCTCCGGACTAGCGGACTCTACGAGCAGTACTTC. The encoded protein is CASSLRTSGLYEQYF.